Each of the 11 T cell receptor beta chains below was sequenced from the same sample in a study of cytomegalovirus exposure and HLA in healthy donors. The PCR ran on 60 Vbeta and 13 Jbeta primers. Data came from immunoSEQ multiplex PCR; TCRdb stores just in-frame clones and leaves some out. Found here are about 140,000 clones; the top ten clones hold 0.75% to 1%. The sample was PBMCs. Source of these receptors: a male donor in good health and CMV-seronegative.

The genes are TRBV6-1 and TRBJ2-3; 9 bases agree with TRBD2. The CDR3 totals 16 residues. Germline V lookup: CDR1 MNHNS, CDR2 SASEGT. V dropped 4 bases and J dropped 6; count of bases not matched to a gene: 11. The CDR3 region has the DNA TGTGCCAGCAGTGGACCCTCTAGCGGGGCCCGGGATACGCAGTATTTT. Its translation: CASSGPSSGARDTQYF.

CDR3 protein: CASSEGGTEAFF. The CDR3 DNA reads as TGTGCCAGCAGTGAAGGAGGCACTGAAGCTTTCTTT. This chain links TRBV6-1 with TRBJ1-1, with no clear D. This CDR3 is built from 12 residues. V lost 1 base, J lost 4 bases, and 4 bases lay in between. CDR1 and CDR2 (germline): MNHNS, SASEGT.

The rearrangement links TRBV4-1 to TRBJ2-3; D is ambiguous. The CDR3 loop spans 14 amino acids. Germline V CDR1 and CDR2: MGHRA, YSYEKL. Trimming left V 0 bases short and J 6 bases short, with 10 bases between. The CDR3 nucleotides are TGCGCCAGCAGCCAAGATTCCGCTCGGGATACGCAGTATTTT. Its protein product is CASSQDSARDTQYF.

V and J are TRBV10-3 and TRBJ1-6; possibly TRBD1 for D (5 bases). Deletions cut 3 bases from V and 6 bases from J, with 15 bases between. This CDR3 has 16 amino acids. Germline CDR1 is ENHRY and CDR2 is SYGVKD. CDR3 in DNA: TGTGCCATCAGTGAAGCCGGGACTGGGGTTAATTCACCCCTCCACTTT. Amino acids: CAISEAGTGVNSPLHF.

V gene TRBV6-5 combines with J gene TRBJ1-2; D remains unclear. CDR1 and CDR2 (germline): MNHEY, SVGAGI. V lost 0 bases, J lost 8 bases, and 13 bases lay in between. The CDR3 is 14 amino acids. The CDR3 coding sequence is TGTGCCAGCAGTTACTCGACCCGGACGGGGGGCTACACCTTC. Its translation is CASSYSTRTGGYTF.

This chain links TRBV18 with TRBJ1-3; tentative D call: TRBD1 (5 bases). V was cut by 3 bases and J by 8 bases, with 14 bases left in between. The CDR3 loop spans 14 amino acids. Germline V gene data show CDR1 as KGHSH and CDR2 as LQKENI. In DNA, the CDR3 is TGTGCCAGCTCACCCGGGGGAGCGACGGACACCATATATTTT. It translates to CASSPGGATDTIYF.

The chain carries TRBV10-3 and TRBJ1-5; D may be TRBD1 (5 bases). The ends were cut back, 0 bases at V and 12 bases at J, with 9 bases in the middle. CDR3 length: 12 amino acids. Germline lookup yields CDR1 ENHRY and CDR2 SYGVKD. CDR3 in DNA: TGTGCCATCAGTGAGTCGTCAGGGCTCCAGCATTTT. Translated, it gives CAISESSGLQHF.

This rearrangement joins TRBV9 to TRBJ2-5, with TRBD2 matching 11 bases. Germline trimming cut 0 bases from V and 5 bases from J; bases unmatched to any gene: 9. Germline values: CDR1 SGDLS, CDR2 YYNGEE. The CDR3 contains 17 residues. In DNA form, the CDR3 reads TGTGCCAGCAGCGTAGAACTAGCGGGGGCCCCATGGGAGACCCAGTACTTC. It yields the protein CASSVELAGAPWETQYF.

V is TRBV18 and J is TRBJ1-5, with 7 bases matching TRBD1. J gave up 7 bases and V 3 bases, and 3 bases lay outside the gene matches. The CDR3 loop spans 13 amino acids. Per the germline V gene, CDR1 is KGHSH and CDR2 is LQKENI. The CDR3 region is CASSPQGVQPQHF. The CDR3 DNA sequence: TGTGCCAGCTCACCCCAGGGGGTCCAGCCCCAGCATTTT.

The chain employs TRBV15 and TRBJ2-7; TRBD1 matches 7 bases. Germline CDR1 and CDR2: LNHNV and YYDKDF (reference sequence). V was clipped by 1 base and J by 2 bases; unmatched bases: 5. The CDR3 length is 15 residues. CDR3 bases: TGTGCCACCAGCAGAGGGGGGACAGACCCCTACGAGCAGTACTTC. Its protein product is CATSRGGTDPYEQYF.

The chain joins TRBV9 to TRBJ1-5; D uncertain. Per the germline V gene, CDR1 is SGDLS and CDR2 is YYNGEE. CDR3 length equals 13 residues. The V end lost 1 base, the J end lost 6 bases, and 8 bases lay between the germline ends. CDR3 amino acids: CASSVSGGQPQHF. CDR3 nucleotides: TGTGCCAGCAGCGTATCTGGAGGTCAGCCCCAGCATTTT.